Included here is one T cell receptor (beta chain) sequence, with context. Its antigen is unidentified. The germline V gene encodes CDR1 SQVTM and CDR2 ANQGSEA. CDR3 length: 17 residues. V was trimmed by 6 bases and J by 5 bases, leaving 26 bases between them. RNA extraction used unfractionated whole blood as the source of total RNA. It was the library that attached unique molecular identifiers to individual cDNA molecules. TCRdb independently ran MiXCR on the 5' RACE reads; one entry per CDR3 protein. The table shows 65,000 to 90,000 distinct CDR3 sequences, with approximately 15% occurring only once. The data were obtained in a study of human T cells and chemical hapten exposure. Study results and caveats: With DPC sensitization, TCRs exceeding 1 in 1000 frequency showed no change.

This TCR was recovered from a female donor in good health. The chain is built from TRBV29-1 and TRBJ1-5, with a tentative D call TRBD1 (5 bases). CDR3 nucleotide sequence: TGCAGCGTATTGGTGCCAGAGGGGACCCCAAGTGATCAGCCCCAGCATTTT. Translating it yields CSVLVPEGTPSDQPQHF.